The T cell receptor (beta chain) under discussion was sequenced for a study of regulatory T cells. Amplification used 52 TRBV primers and 13 TRBJ primers. TCRdb's table, derived via immunoSEQ multiplex PCR, lists solely in-frame clones and lacks some. The sample has 30,000 to 40,000 clones; over 90% are singletons. Overall study results and limits: Hydrophobic residues at CDR3 positions 6 and 7 were enriched in conventional CD4+ T cells of CD3G-deficient patients. In patients, unique TRB V-J pairs were restricted and V/J usage skewed, especially in Tregs.

This CDR3 is built from 16 residues. The germline gives CDR1 MNHNS, CDR2 SASEGT. The V end was cut by 0 bases, the J end by 0 bases, with 11 bases between. With respect to this clone: The target antigen is unknown.

Sorting split CD4+ cells into CD25-high CD127-low Tregs and CD25-low CD127-high conventional T cells. The rearrangement links TRBV6-1 to TRBJ1-1; unclear D gene. This clonotype was obtained from a child aged 2 to 10 with CD3G deficiency. The sequencing input was conventional CD4+ T cells sorted from blood. The CDR3 region is CASSEAVRGLNTEAFF. CDR3 nucleotide sequence: TGTGCCAGCAGTGAAGCGGTACGGGGTTTGAACACTGAAGCTTTCTTT.